Following are 22 T cell receptor beta chains from one sample sequenced in a study of technical replicates of blood from a few donors. Sequencing was performed with immunoSEQ multiplex PCR; in TCRdb, only in-frame clones are kept and a portion is missing. The data hold tens of thousands of clones, with around 95% observed a single time. The specimen was T cells isolated from PBMCs. The receptors originated from a human donor in good health.

V and J are TRBV2 and TRBJ2-7, with 7 bases that match TRBD2. V was pared by 4 bases and J by 2 bases, with 11 bases of the junction left unmatched. The CDR3 sequence is 16 residues long. Germline loops: CDR1 SNHLY, CDR2 FYNNEI. In DNA, the CDR3 is TGTGCCAGCAGTGCCCAGACTAGCTATTCTACCTACGAGCAGTACTTC. It translates to CASSAQTSYSTYEQYF.

The V gene is TRBV27, the J gene TRBJ2-3; possibly TRBD2 for D (6 bases). The CDR3 runs 18 residues. Germline CDR1 MNHEY, CDR2 SMNVEV (reference sequence). V was clipped by 3 bases and J by 3 bases, with 22 bases between them. Here the CDR3 DNA reads TGTGCCAGCAGTTTTAATGGGCTAGGCGGCGGGGAAACAGATACGCAGTATTTT. This codes for CASSFNGLGGGETDTQYF.

The table lists this clone with a few counts. The V gene is TRBV6-1, the J gene TRBJ1-1; D possibly corresponds to TRBD1 (5 bases). The V end was cut by 3 bases, the J end by 1 base, with 12 bases between. The CDR3 totals 15 residues. Germline loops: CDR1 MNHNS, CDR2 SASEGT. CDR3 region: CASSEEGIRNTEAFF. CDR3 in DNA: TGTGCCAGCAGTGAGGAGGGGATAAGGAACACTGAAGCTTTCTTT.

V is TRBV28 and J is TRBJ1-5; 7 bases line up with TRBD1. Germline-derived CDR1 and CDR2 are MDHEN and SYDVKM. The CDR3 runs 12 residues. After removal of 11 bases from V and 7 bases from J, the junction contained 8 bases not matched to a gene. The CDR3 DNA reads as TGTGCCTCTGAGACAGGGCGACAGCCCCAGCATTTT. This encodes CASETGRQPQHF.

Only a few counts were recorded for this clone. The chain carries TRBV7-9 and TRBJ2-1; 15 bases are a match to TRBD2. CDR1 is SEHNR, CDR2 FQNEAQ, per germline (reference sequence). V lost 7 bases and J lost 10; bases outside the gene matches: 8. This CDR3 spans 15 amino acids. This chain's CDR3 is CASTLLGLAGGEQFF. CDR3 nucleotide sequence: TGTGCCAGCACCCTGCTAGGACTAGCGGGGGGGGAGCAGTTCTTC.

This rearrangement joins TRBV7-3 to TRBJ2-6; D is perhaps TRBD1 (5 bases). Germline-derived CDR1 and CDR2 are SGHTA and FQGTGA. The V gene lost 3 bases and the J gene lost 3 bases, with 12 bases spanning the gap. The CDR3 runs to 16 residues. DNA of the CDR3: TGTGCCAGCAGCTTCCTAGGGGCGCTTGGGGCCAACGTCCTGACTTTC. Its translation is CASSFLGALGANVLTF.

This chain uses TRBV4-1 with TRBJ2-2; D might be TRBD2 (5 bases). The V and J ends lost 4 bases and 6 bases respectively, with 15 bases between them. This CDR3 has 15 residues. Germline CDR1 reads MGHRA; CDR2 reads YSYEKL. This CDR3 reads CASSPYDGMPGELFF. CDR3 bases: TGCGCCAGCAGCCCTTACGACGGGATGCCCGGGGAGCTGTTTTTT.

This sequence joins TRBV2 and TRBJ2-3; 8 bases map to TRBD2. This CDR3 is built from 16 residues. The trim removed 2 bases at V and 5 bases at J, leaving 9 bases unmatched. Germline V gene sequence: CDR1 SNHLY, CDR2 FYNNEI. CDR3: CASSEMERERRDTQYF. The CDR3, as DNA: TGTGCCAGCAGTGAAATGGAGCGGGAGAGGAGAGATACGCAGTATTTT.

The gene calls are TRBV5-4 and TRBJ1-4, with TRBD1 identical over 8 bases. Looked up from germline, CDR1 is SGHNT and CDR2 is YYREEE (reference sequence). V was pared by 0 bases and J by 0 bases, with 4 bases of the junction left unmatched. The CDR3 runs 17 residues. The CDR3 protein is CASSLGQGLATNEKLFF. The CDR3 DNA follows: TGTGCCAGCAGCTTGGGACAGGGGCTTGCAACTAATGAAAAACTGTTTTTT.

The V and J genes are TRBV13 and TRBJ2-1; 8 positions match TRBD2. The CDR3 extends over 15 amino acids. The V gene end was trimmed by 1 base and the J gene end by 5 bases; junction bases not matched to a gene: 4. CDR1 is PRHDT, CDR2 FYEKMQ, per germline (reference sequence). CDR3 residues: CASSLVLAANNEQFF. The CDR3 coding sequence is TGTGCCAGCAGCTTAGTACTAGCGGCGAACAATGAGCAGTTCTTC.

This clone was detected only once. The chain links TRBV28 to TRBJ1-5; D is undetermined. From germline, CDR1 is MDHEN and CDR2 SYDVKM. The V end was cut by 7 bases, the J end by 8 bases, with 12 bases between. This CDR3 comprises 12 residues. The CDR3 region has the DNA TGTGCCAGCAATTGGTTACTGAAGCCCCAGCATTTT. Translated, it gives CASNWLLKPQHF.

This sequence joins TRBV18 and TRBJ1-5, with TRBD1 matching 8 bases. The CDR3 loop spans 14 amino acids. J lost 7 bases, V lost 3 bases, and 5 bases had no gene match. CDR1 and CDR2 (germline): KGHSH, LQKENI. The CDR3 here is CASSPSQGDQPQHF. The DNA for the CDR3 is TGTGCCAGCTCACCGTCACAGGGGGACCAGCCCCAGCATTTT.

CDR3 sequence (DNA): TGTGCCAGCAGTTTATCCTCACCCGGGACAGGGGGGACTGAAGCTTTCTTT. Amino acid sequence: CASSLSSPGTGGTEAFF. This chain joins TRBV27 and TRBJ1-1, with TRBD1 matching 11 bases. The ends lost 0 bases at V and 5 bases at J; junction bases unmatched: 8. The CDR3 totals 17 residues. CDR1 MNHEY and CDR2 SMNVEV come from the germline V gene (reference sequence).

On this clone: The sample contains more than one DNA sequence encoding this CDR3. The chain is built from TRBV19 and TRBJ2-5; maybe TRBD1 (5 bases). CDR1 and CDR2 (germline): LNHDA, SQIVND (reference sequence). Trimming took 4 bases from V and 4 from J, leaving 13 bases between them. This CDR3 region has 14 residues. CDR3 protein: CASSSQGFGETQYF. As DNA, the CDR3 is TGTGCCAGTAGTAGTCAGGGTTTCGGAGAGACCCAGTACTTC.

This sequence joins TRBV6-5 and TRBJ1-5; weak D call: TRBD1 (5 bases). The CDR3 is made up of 14 amino acids. Germline assignment: CDR1 MNHEY and CDR2 SVGAGI. The V end lost 2 bases, the J end lost 4 bases, and 9 bases lay between the germline ends. The CDR3 nucleotides are TGTGCCAGCAGTTACCAGGGTACGAATCAGCCCCAGCATTTT. Protein: CASSYQGTNQPQHF.

V and J are TRBV5-1 and TRBJ1-3; the D is unclear. Trimming removed 1 base at V and 0 bases at J, with 8 bases between. The CDR3 totals 15 residues. The germline V gene has CDR1 SGHRS and CDR2 YFSETQ. CDR3 coding DNA: TGCGCCAGCAGCTTGTTCGACTTCTCTGGAAACACCATATATTTT. Protein sequence: CASSLFDFSGNTIYF. Full variable domain (remainder filled in from reference TRBV5-1 and TRBJ1-3): KAGVTQTPRYLIKTRGQQVTLSCSPISGHRSVSWYQQTPGQGLQFLFEYFSETQRNKGNFPGRFSGRQFSNSRSEMNVSTLELGDSALYLCASSLFDFSGNTIYFGEGSWLTVV.

The V and J genes are TRBV27 and TRBJ1-2; D is perhaps TRBD1 (5 bases). This CDR3 comprises 15 residues. CDR1 MNHEY and CDR2 SMNVEV come from the germline V gene (reference sequence). Trimming pared 5 bases from V and 5 bases from J, leaving 18 bases between. CDR3 DNA: TGTGCCAGCAGTCCGCGGACAACCAGCGAATATGGCTACACCTTC. It is translated as CASSPRTTSEYGYTF.

This clone came up once. The chain is built from TRBV6-5 and TRBJ1-1, with a possible D match to TRBD1 (6 bases). The CDR3 loop spans 14 amino acids. Trimming pared 5 bases from V and 6 bases from J, leaving 16 bases between. CDR1 and CDR2 from the germline V gene are MNHEY and SVGAGI. The CDR3 nucleotides are TGTGCCAGCAGTGAACAGGGTGGGGGCCCTGAAGCTTTCTTT. Encoded protein: CASSEQGGGPEAFF.

The rearrangement joins TRBV11-2 to TRBJ2-6, with unresolved D. Trimming pared 4 bases from V and 0 bases from J, leaving 13 bases between. The CDR3 runs 17 residues. The germline V gene has CDR1 SGHAT and CDR2 FQNNGV. The CDR3 DNA sequence: TGTGCCAGCAGCTCCCCCACCCTCTACTCTGGGGCCAACGTCCTGACTTTC. Translating gives CASSSPTLYSGANVLTF.

The CDR3 region has the DNA TGCAGCGTTGGGGACAGGGATGGCACCGGGGAGCTGTTTTTT. Translating gives CSVGDRDGTGELFF. This sequence joins TRBV29-1 and TRBJ2-2; 9 bases are a match to TRBD1. Germline lookup yields CDR1 SQVTM and CDR2 ANQGSEA. V was pared by 4 bases and J by 4 bases, with 4 bases of the junction left unmatched. The CDR3 runs 14 residues.

V and J are TRBV10-3 and TRBJ2-5; 8 bases agree with TRBD1. Per germline, CDR1 ENHRY and CDR2 SYGVKD. V trimming: 3 bases; J trimming: 1 base; junction bases outside the gene matches: 4. The CDR3 has 15 residues. CDR3 in DNA: TGTGCCATCAGTGACCCCGGGACAGGCCAAGAGACCCAGTACTTC. Translating it yields CAISDPGTGQETQYF.

The V gene is TRBV7-3, the J gene TRBJ2-7; 10 positions match TRBD2. In germline, CDR1 is SGHTA, CDR2 FQGTGA. The CDR3 spans 15 residues. V shed 0 bases and J 5 bases; nucleotides not matched to a gene: 4. The CDR3 reads CASSLTASGSHEQYF. In DNA, the CDR3 is TGTGCCAGCAGCTTAACGGCTAGCGGGAGCCACGAGCAGTACTTC.